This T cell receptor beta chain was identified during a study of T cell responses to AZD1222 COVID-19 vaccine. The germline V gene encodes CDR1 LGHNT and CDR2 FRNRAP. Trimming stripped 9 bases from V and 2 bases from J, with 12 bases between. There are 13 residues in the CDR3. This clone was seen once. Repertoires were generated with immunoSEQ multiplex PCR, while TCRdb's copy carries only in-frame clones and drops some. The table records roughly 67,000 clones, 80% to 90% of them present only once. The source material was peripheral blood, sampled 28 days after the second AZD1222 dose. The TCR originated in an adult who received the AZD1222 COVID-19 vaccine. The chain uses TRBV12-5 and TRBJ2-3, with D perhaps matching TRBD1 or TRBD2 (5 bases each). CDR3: CASRDGPTDTQYF. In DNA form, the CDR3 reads TGTGCTAGCCGGGACGGACCCACAGATACGCAGTATTTT.